These T cell receptor beta chains were read from a single sample in a study of beta chain features in type 1 diabetes. Data came from immunoSEQ multiplex PCR; TCRdb stores just in-frame clones and leaves some out. Among around 160,000 clones listed, approximately 52% were seen once. Sequenced sample: Tregs from blood. These receptors were collected from a man aged 18 to 35 in good health. CDR3s include the opening cysteine and the closing phenylalanine or tryptophan. The D gene is left open where the match is weak. Clone sizes are given selectively: once, few, many, or a class where the clone is expanded.

J | size | D | V | CDR3 | DNA
TRBJ2-7 | few | . | TRBV5-6 | CASSLIGMSAYEQYF | TGTGCCAGCAGCTTGATTGGCATGTCCGCCTACGAGCAGTACTTC
TRBJ2-2 | few | . | TRBV7-7 | CASSSYTGELFF | TGTGCCAGCAGCTCTTACACCGGGGAGCTGTTTTTT
TRBJ1-5 | . | . | TRBV4-3 | CASSQEAGPQHF | TGCGCCAGCAGCCAAGAAGCGGGGCCCCAGCATTTT
TRBJ1-2 | . | TRBD1 | TRBV7-9 | CASSYHRDRPNYGYTF | TGTGCCAGCAGCTACCACCGGGACAGACCTAACTATGGCTACACCTTC
TRBJ1-2 | . | . | TRBV5-1 | CASSLGGVFGYGYTF | TGCGCCAGCAGCTTGGGGGGGGTGTTCGGCTATGGCTACACCTTC
TRBJ2-5 | . | TRBD1 | TRBV7-2 | CASSPWTGPQETQYF | TGTGCCAGCAGCCCCTGGACAGGGCCCCAAGAGACCCAGTACTTC
TRBJ2-5 | once | TRBD1 | TRBV7-3 | CASSQRQGSWETQYF | TGTGCCAGCAGCCAAAGACAGGGGAGTTGGGAGACCCAGTACTTC
TRBJ2-1 | . | TRBD1 | TRBV6-5 | CASRPPTGYNEQFF | TGTGCCAGCAGACCCCCGACAGGGTACAATGAGCAGTTCTTC
TRBJ1-6 | few | . | TRBV30 | CAWSVLGDSPLHF | TGTGCCTGGAGTGTTTTGGGAGACTCACCCCTCCACTTT
TRBJ2-7 | . | . | TRBV29-1 | CSVEDIGRGSYEQYF | TGCAGCGTTGAGGATATCGGCCGGGGTAGTTACGAGCAGTACTTC
TRBJ1-2 | . | . | TRBV18 | CASSPTETANYGYTF | TGTGCCAGCTCACCGACCGAGACAGCAAACTATGGCTACACCTTC
TRBJ1-6 | . | TRBD1 | TRBV25-1 | CASSGSGQASSYNSPLHF | TGTGCCAGCAGTGGTTCGGGACAGGCGAGCTCCTATAATTCACCCCTCCACTTT
TRBJ1-2 | once | . | TRBV2 | CASSFRVGGYTF | TGTGCCAGCAGTTTCAGGGTCGGAGGCTACACCTTC
TRBJ1-2 | . | TRBD1 | TRBV11-2 | CASSSTDRAYGYTF | TGTGCCAGCAGCTCCACGGACAGGGCGTATGGCTACACCTTC
TRBJ2-1 | few | . | TRBV7-2 | CASSLAARGQFF | TGTGCCAGCAGCTTGGCGGCTAGAGGGCAGTTCTTC
TRBJ2-7 | . | . | TRBV10-3 | CASRLAMASYEQYF | TGTGCCAGCCGTCTAGCGATGGCCTCCTACGAGCAGTACTTC
TRBJ2-5 | . | . | TRBV30 | CAWSVWAGPETQYF | TGTGCCTGGAGTGTATGGGCAGGGCCAGAGACCCAGTACTTC
TRBJ2-1 | few | . | TRBV29-1 | CSVVAGYGEQFF | TGCAGCGTTGTTGCGGGCTACGGTGAGCAGTTCTTC
TRBJ2-3 | . | . | TRBV11-2 | CASSFSTSNPQYF | TGTGCCAGCAGTTTTAGTACCTCGAATCCGCAGTATTTT
TRBJ1-2 | few | . | TRBV6-5 | CASSYSSGLLGYGYTF | TGTGCCAGCAGTTACTCTTCAGGACTTCTAGGCTATGGCTACACCTTC
TRBJ2-1 | . | TRBD1 | TRBV7-2 | CASSLKLGQSYNEQFF | TGTGCCAGCAGCTTGAAACTGGGACAGTCCTACAATGAGCAGTTCTTC
TRBJ2-2 | few | TRBD1 | TRBV29-1 | CSVSQGVWTGELFF | TGCAGCGTTTCGCAGGGGGTTTGGACCGGGGAGCTGTTTTTT
TRBJ2-5 | . | . | TRBV4-1 | CASSQDLRRGKETQYF | TGCGCCAGCAGCCAAGATCTGCGGAGGGGCAAGGAGACCCAGTACTTC
TRBJ2-5 | few | . | TRBV5-4 | CASSYGTPSGGETQYF | TGTGCCAGCAGCTATGGGACTCCATCAGGGGGAGAGACCCAGTACTTC
TRBJ2-3 | few | . | TRBV11-2 | CASSLDRDTQYF | TGTGCCAGCAGCTTAGATCGAGATACGCAGTATTTT
TRBJ2-2 | . | . | TRBV4-2 | CASSQVVGGSGTGELFF | TGTGCCAGCAGCCAAGTCGTAGGCGGTTCGGGCACCGGGGAGCTGTTTTTT
TRBJ1-4 | . | . | TRBV30 | CAWSGASATNEKLFF | TGTGCCTGGAGTGGGGCTTCTGCAACTAATGAAAAACTGTTTTTT
TRBJ2-1 | few | . | TRBV4-3 | CASSQEQGNEQFF | TGCGCCAGCAGCCAAGAGCAGGGCAATGAGCAGTTCTTC
TRBJ1-4 | . | TRBD1 | TRBV5-4 | CASSRDRGTEKLFF | TGTGCCAGCAGCCGGGACAGGGGAACTGAAAAACTGTTTTTT
TRBJ1-2 | . | . | TRBV7-9 | CASRSPGYTYGYTF | TGTGCCAGCAGGTCCCCGGGGTATACCTATGGCTACACCTTC
TRBJ2-1 | . | . | TRBV29-1 | CSVEDPSVFRGQFF | TGCAGCGTTGAAGATCCATCCGTTTTTAGAGGCCAGTTCTTC
TRBJ1-2 | . | . | TRBV30 | CAWNDPGTNYGYTF | TGTGCCTGGAATGATCCAGGGACTAACTATGGCTACACCTTC
TRBJ2-1 | . | . | TRBV18 | CASSPQTRGYNEQFF | TGTGCCAGCTCCCCGCAGACTCGCGGTTACAATGAGCAGTTCTTC
TRBJ1-1 | few | TRBD1 | TRBV18 | CASSTGRTGATEAFF | TGTGCCAGCTCAACAGGGAGAACAGGGGCCACTGAAGCTTTCTTT
TRBJ1-1 | . | . | TRBV28 | CASSLGGYGTEAFF | TGTGCCAGCAGTTTAGGGGGCTATGGCACTGAAGCTTTCTTT
TRBJ2-7 | . | TRBD1 | TRBV10-3 | CAISGTGNEQYF | TGTGCCATCAGCGGGACAGGGAACGAGCAGTACTTC
TRBJ1-2 | . | . | TRBV7-2 | CASSTPGRGIYGCTF | TGTGCCAGCAGCACCCCGGGAAGGGGGATCTATGGCTGCACCTTC
TRBJ2-5 | . | . | TRBV5-1 | CASSFGTGTQETQYF | TGCGCCAGCAGCTTTGGTACAGGGACCCAAGAGACCCAGTACTTC
TRBJ1-1 | . | . | TRBV28 | CASGWGAEAFF | TGTGCCAGCGGCTGGGGGGCTGAAGCTTTCTTT
TRBJ1-1 | . | . | TRBV5-4 | CASSSVRTSLFNTEAFF | TGTGCCAGCAGCTCAGTAAGGACAAGCCTATTCAACACTGAAGCTTTCTTT